This is a list of T cell receptor beta chains from one sample in a study of blood T cell repertoires in COVID-19. TCRdb's table, derived via immunoSEQ multiplex PCR, lists solely in-frame clones and lacks some. The sample has some 160,000 clones, 86% seen once. The sequenced material came from peripheral blood. Receptor source: a woman in her sixties or seventies with acute or convalescent COVID-19. Both conserved end residues are part of each CDR3. D genes are given only for firm matches. For some rows the clone size is stated as once, few or many, or as a class when expanded; others skip it.

clone_size	j_call	d_call	v_call	cdr3_nt	cdr3_aa
few	TRBJ2-7	.	TRBV5-1	TGCGCCAGCAGCTCCGATCGACTGTTCGGGCAGTACTTC	CASSSDRLFGQYF
.	TRBJ2-3	.	TRBV14	TGTGCCAGCAGCCAGAGAACAGGGTTCGGGACAGATACGCAGTATTTT	CASSQRTGFGTDTQYF
.	TRBJ2-2	TRBD2	TRBV7-3	TGTGCCAGCAGCGGGACTAGCGGAACCGGGGAGCTGTTTTTT	CASSGTSGTGELFF
.	TRBJ2-7	TRBD1	TRBV5-1	TGCGCCAGCAGCTTGGAGGACAGGGGGGCCTACGAGCAGTACTTC	CASSLEDRGAYEQYF
.	TRBJ1-5	.	TRBV10-1	TGCGCCAGCAGTAGACAGGCTGATCAGCCCCAGCATTTT	CASSRQADQPQHF
.	TRBJ2-7	.	TRBV2	TGTGCCAGCAGTGAAGCTTCGGGACTGACTTACGAGCAGTACTTC	CASSEASGLTYEQYF
.	TRBJ2-7	.	TRBV10-2	TGCGCCAGCAGTGAGTCAACAGGCGAGCAGTACTTC	CASSESTGEQYF
.	TRBJ1-5	.	TRBV10-3	TGTGCCATCGGAGGTGGGAATAGCAATCAGCCCCAGCATTTT	CAIGGGNSNQPQHF
.	TRBJ2-7	TRBD2	TRBV2	TGTGCCAGCAGTGGACCCGGGACTAGCGGTTCCTACGAGCAGTACTTC	CASSGPGTSGSYEQYF
.	TRBJ2-7	.	TRBV18	TGTGCCAGCTCACCACGGGCTAACTCCTACGAGCAGTACTTC	CASSPRANSYEQYF
.	TRBJ1-2	.	TRBV6-2/TRBV6-3	TGTGCCAGCAGCCCGCAGGGTATCGCTGGCTACACCTTC	CASSPQGIAGYTF
.	TRBJ2-3	TRBD2	TRBV19	TGTGCCAGTAGTATTTGGCCGGGACTAGCGGGAGTATCAGATACGCAGTATTTT	CASSIWPGLAGVSDTQYF
.	TRBJ1-3	.	TRBV5-4	TGTGCCAGCAGCAGAGACAACTCTGGAAACACCATATATTTT	CASSRDNSGNTIYF
once	TRBJ1-6	TRBD1	TRBV27	TGTGCCAGCAGTTTCTACATAAACCCAAGGGACAGGGGTTCACCCCTCCACTTT	CASSFYINPRDRGSPLHF
.	TRBJ1-2	.	TRBV28	TGTGCCAGCAGTCTACAGGGATATGGCTACACCTTC	CASSLQGYGYTF
.	TRBJ1-4	.	TRBV6-6	TGTGCCAGCAGTCCCCGGACAGCCGTAGTGGGTGAAAAACTGTTTTTT	CASSPRTAVVGEKLFF
.	TRBJ1-3	.	TRBV6-5	TGTGCCAGCAGTTCACCAGGGACAGGAAACACCATATATTTT	CASSSPGTGNTIYF
.	TRBJ2-2	TRBD2	TRBV5-8	TGTGCCAGCAGCTTGGCCAGCGGGGGGTCGACCGGGGAGCTGTTTTTT	CASSLASGGSTGELFF
few	TRBJ2-2	.	TRBV6-2/TRBV6-3	TGTGCCAGCAGTCCGTCCGGGAGCTCGAACACCGGGGAGCTGTTTTTT	CASSPSGSSNTGELFF
.	TRBJ2-5	.	TRBV9	TGTGCCAGCAGCGTTCATACAGGAGGGGAGACCCAGTACTTC	CASSVHTGGETQYF
.	TRBJ1-4	.	TRBV2	TGTGCCAGCAGAGGGGACTTAACTAATGAAAAACTGTTTTTT	CASRGDLTNEKLFF
.	TRBJ1-1	.	TRBV11-2	TGTGCCAGCAGCTTAGATCCTGCGGGGACCACTGAAGCTTTCTTT	CASSLDPAGTTEAFF
.	TRBJ2-5	TRBD2	TRBV3-1/TRBV3-2	TGTGCCAGCAGCCATATAGGACTAGCGGGAGGTGGAGAGACCCAGTACTTC	CASSHIGLAGGGETQYF
few	TRBJ1-2	TRBD1	TRBV28	TGTGCCAGCAGTATCAACAGGGGGCATGATGGCTACACCTTC	CASSINRGHDGYTF
.	TRBJ2-7	TRBD1	TRBV3-1/TRBV3-2	TGTGCCAGCAGGCAAAACGACAGGGCCGAGCAGTACTTC	CASRQNDRAEQYF
.	TRBJ1-2	.	TRBV7-2	TGTGCCAGCAGCACCCCCGGAGGGACGGGTGGCTACACCTTC	CASSTPGGTGGYTF
.	TRBJ2-7	.	TRBV30	TGTGCCTGGAGTGGACCTATGCAATCGGGGTCGGACGAGCAGTACTTC	CAWSGPMQSGSDEQYF
.	TRBJ1-5	.	TRBV18	TGTGCCAGCTCACCAAACAGGGTGGACGGCAATCAGCCCCAGCATTTT	CASSPNRVDGNQPQHF
.	TRBJ1-1	.	TRBV18	TGTGCCAGCTCACCACCAAGACAGAACACTGAAGCTTTCTTT	CASSPPRQNTEAFF
few	TRBJ1-3	TRBD1	TRBV6-1	TGTGCCAGCAGTGAACTGACAGGGTTCTCTGGAAACACCATATATTTT	CASSELTGFSGNTIYF
.	TRBJ1-1	TRBD1	TRBV5-1	TGCGCCAGCAGCTCTGGGACAGGGAAAACTGAAGCTTTCTTT	CASSSGTGKTEAFF
.	TRBJ1-6	.	TRBV5-6	TGTGCCAGCAGCTTGGACGGGACTTATCGCAATTCACCCCTCCACTTT	CASSLDGTYRNSPLHF
.	TRBJ2-2	TRBD1	TRBV7-8	TGTGCCAGCAGCTGGGGACAGGGGGTCGGCGGCGGGGAGCTGTTTTTT	CASSWGQGVGGGELFF
.	TRBJ2-7	TRBD2	TRBV19	TGTGCCAGTAGTGTAGCGGGAGAGTACGAGCAGTACTTC	CASSVAGEYEQYF
.	TRBJ2-7	TRBD2	TRBV7-8	TGTGCCAGCAGCCCTGCTAGCGGGAGGGCACCCGGGAACTTC	CASSPASGRAPGNF
few	TRBJ1-3	TRBD1	TRBV7-2	TGTGCCAGCAGCCTCGCTCTAGGCCTACAGGGGGCAGACACCATATATTTT	CASSLALGLQGADTIYF
.	TRBJ1-2	.	TRBV7-6	TGTGCCAGCAGCTTAGGAACGACTGGGGGCAATGGCTACACCTTC	CASSLGTTGGNGYTF
.	TRBJ2-5	.	TRBV7-2	TGTGCCAGCAGCCCGGGAACCGTAAATTTCCAGTACTTC	CASSPGTVNFQYF
.	TRBJ1-2	.	TRBV7-2	TGTGCCAGCGGGGGGGGTGAAGGGTACTATGGCTACACCTTC	CASGGGEGYYGYTF
.	TRBJ1-2	.	TRBV29-1	TGCAGCGTTGACAACCCAGGGGCAAGAGGCTACACCTTC	CSVDNPGARGYTF
.	TRBJ2-1	TRBD2	TRBV14	TGTGCCAGCAGCCAAGGACTAGCGGGGGCCAGGGAGCAGTTCTTC	CASSQGLAGAREQFF
.	TRBJ2-1	.	TRBV7-2	TGTGCCAGCAGCTTAATGGGGTGGAGGGACAATGAGCAGTTCTTC	CASSLMGWRDNEQFF
.	TRBJ2-7	.	TRBV7-9	TGTGCCAGCAGTCTCGGCGGCAGGGACTCCTACGAGCAGTACTTC	CASSLGGRDSYEQYF
.	TRBJ2-7	.	TRBV27	TGTGCCAGCAGTCTCCTCGGCCCGGACTGCTTC	CASSLLGPDCF
once	TRBJ1-1	.	TRBV5-1	TGCGCCAGCAGCGGGCCGGGGTCCAAAAACACTGAAGCTTTCTTT	CASSGPGSKNTEAFF
.	TRBJ2-3	.	TRBV10-3	TGTGCCACGCGAGGGCGGCGGGTTGAAGATACGCAGTATTTT	CATRGRRVEDTQYF
.	TRBJ1-2	.	TRBV9	TGTGCCAGCAGCGTAAGCCTCTCAAACTATGGCTACACCTTC	CASSVSLSNYGYTF
.	TRBJ2-7	TRBD1	TRBV28	TGTGCCAGCAGTTTTTGGGACAGGGAATTTGAGCAGTACTTC	CASSFWDREFEQYF
.	TRBJ1-5	.	TRBV6-6	TGTGCCAGCAGTCCCTTCTGGACGTTCGGGGGTGGCAATCAGCCCCAGCATTTT	CASSPFWTFGGGNQPQHF
.	TRBJ2-1	TRBD2	TRBV19	TGTGCCAGTAGTAATCTAGCGGCGACCTACAATGAGCAGTTCTTC	CASSNLAATYNEQFF
.	TRBJ2-1	.	TRBV24-1	TGTGCCACCAGTGATTCTGGCCTAGTCTACAATGAGCAGTTCTTC	CATSDSGLVYNEQFF
.	TRBJ2-3	TRBD1	TRBV4-1	TGCGCCAGCAGCCTTGGGTCCCCTAGGACAGGGGTGACAGATACGCAGTATTTT	CASSLGSPRTGVTDTQYF
.	TRBJ2-2	.	TRBV9	TGTGCCAGCAGGGTAGCGGTTAACACCGGGGAGCTGTTTTTT	CASRVAVNTGELFF